The present T cell receptor (beta chain) was sequenced within a study of T cells in Graves' hyperthyroidism and ophthalmopathy. Study outcomes and limitations: Model output signaled ophthalmopathy a median 6.5 months ahead of onset.

Pregnant or lactating patients were excluded, as were those with uncontrolled infection or other autoimmune disease. This clonotype was seen once. The antigen is not known. Amplified TCR beta CDR3 regions derived from RNA transcripts. With the HTBI primer set, the TCR CDR3 went through a first round of RT-PCR. In TCRdb, the multiplex PCR reads were re-called with MiXCR into one record per CDR3 protein. This table has about 640,000 distinct CDR3 sequences, roughly 20% appearing once. The sequenced material came from blood. This TCR came from a man aged 25 to 40 with Graves' ophthalmopathy.

Here the CDR3 reads CASRQTGTSGYKQYF. CDR3 nucleotide sequence: TGTGCCAGCAGACAAACCGGGACTAGCGGATACAAGCAGTACTTC. V usage is TRBV5-6 and J usage is TRBJ2-7, with 11 bases lining up with TRBD2. The CDR3 has 15 amino acids. Per germline, CDR1 SGHDT and CDR2 YYEEEE. The V segment lost 5 bases and the J segment 8 bases; nucleotides outside the gene matches: 12.